This T cell receptor (beta chain) was captured by sequencing in a study of T cell responses to AZD1222 COVID-19 vaccine. General study points: Spike-specific TCR breadth and depth both grew after two AZD1222 doses.

With respect to this clone: Its matching antigen is unknown.

TCRdb's table, derived via immunoSEQ multiplex PCR, lists solely in-frame clones and lacks some. The table shows 210,000 or so clones, with roughly 94% occurring only once. The CDR3 has 13 residues. Germline CDR1 and CDR2: MGHDK and SYGVNS. V shed 4 bases and J shed 3 bases, with 9 bases lying between them. This chain uses TRBV25-1 with TRBJ1-1; unclear D gene. This TCR derives from an adult who received the MenACWY meningococcal vaccine as a control. This sample comprised peripheral blood, obtained 28 days after the second dose of the MenACWY control vaccine. The CDR3 region has the DNA TGTGCCAGCAGTGGTGAGGGTTACACTGAAGCTTTCTTT. The encoded protein is CASSGEGYTEAFF.